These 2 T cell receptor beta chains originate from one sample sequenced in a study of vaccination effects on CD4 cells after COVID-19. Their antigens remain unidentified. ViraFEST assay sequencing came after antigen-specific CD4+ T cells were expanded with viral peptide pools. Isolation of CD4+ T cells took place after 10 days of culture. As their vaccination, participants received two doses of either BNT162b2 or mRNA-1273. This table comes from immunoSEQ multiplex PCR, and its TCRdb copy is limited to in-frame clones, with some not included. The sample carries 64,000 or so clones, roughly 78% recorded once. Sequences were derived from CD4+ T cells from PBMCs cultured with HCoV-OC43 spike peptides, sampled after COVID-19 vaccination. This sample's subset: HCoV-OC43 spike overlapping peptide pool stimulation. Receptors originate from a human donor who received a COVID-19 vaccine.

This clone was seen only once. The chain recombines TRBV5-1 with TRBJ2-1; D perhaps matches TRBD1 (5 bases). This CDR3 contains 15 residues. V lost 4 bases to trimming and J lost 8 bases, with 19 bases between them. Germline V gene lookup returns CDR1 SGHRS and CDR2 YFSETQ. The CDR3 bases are TGCGCCAGCAGCCATACAGGATACCCTCGAGATGAGCAGTTCTTC. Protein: CASSHTGYPRDEQFF.

The CDR3 DNA sequence: TGTGCCAGCGGGGGACTAGCGGGGCAACAAGAGACCCAGTACTTC. Encoded protein: CASGGLAGQQETQYF. J is TRBJ2-5 and V is TRBV25-1; 13 bases are a match to TRBD2. The V and J ends lost 8 bases and 2 bases, in that order; junction bases with no gene match: 5. CDR3 size: 15 residues. Looked up from germline, CDR1 is MGHDK and CDR2 is SYGVNS.